This T cell receptor (beta chain) was sequenced in a study of OX40 agonist ivuxolimab in advanced cancers. Study-wide background: An agonistic anti-OX40 (CD134) antibody, ivuxolimab, was used to treat the patients.

Libraries were prepared by immunoSEQ multiplex PCR; TCRdb keeps only in-frame clonotypes and omits some of them. Counted here are more than 60,000 clones, 80% to 85% occurring once; the ten biggest clones make up about 4.5%. The CDR3 sequence is 13 residues long. Germline assignment: CDR1 SGHTA and CDR2 FQGNSA. Trimming pared 4 bases from V and 4 bases from J, leaving 8 bases between. The sequencing used CD4+ or CD8+ T cells sorted from blood, collected in a trial of the OX40 agonist ivuxolimab. The sequence was collected from an adult with an advanced solid tumor such as melanoma, head and neck, liver or kidney cancer. The gene calls are TRBV7-2 and TRBJ1-5; a weak D match, TRBD1 (6 bases). The CDR3 bases are TGTGCCAGCAGCTGGACAGTTAATCAGCCCCAGCATTTT. Its translation: CASSWTVNQPQHF.